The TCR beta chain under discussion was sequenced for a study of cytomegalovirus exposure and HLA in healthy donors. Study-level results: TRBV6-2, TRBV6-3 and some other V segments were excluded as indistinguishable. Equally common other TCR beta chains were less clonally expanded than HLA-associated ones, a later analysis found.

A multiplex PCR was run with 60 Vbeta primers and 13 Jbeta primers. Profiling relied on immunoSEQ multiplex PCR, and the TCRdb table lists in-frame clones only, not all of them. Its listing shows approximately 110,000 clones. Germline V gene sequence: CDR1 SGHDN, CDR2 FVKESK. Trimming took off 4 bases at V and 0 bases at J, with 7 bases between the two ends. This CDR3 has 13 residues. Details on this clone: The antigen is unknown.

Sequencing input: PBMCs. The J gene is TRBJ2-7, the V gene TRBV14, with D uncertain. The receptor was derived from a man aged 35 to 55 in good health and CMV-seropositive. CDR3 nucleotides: TGTGCCAGCAGCCTGGTGAGCTCCTACGAGCAGTACTTC. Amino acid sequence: CASSLVSSYEQYF.